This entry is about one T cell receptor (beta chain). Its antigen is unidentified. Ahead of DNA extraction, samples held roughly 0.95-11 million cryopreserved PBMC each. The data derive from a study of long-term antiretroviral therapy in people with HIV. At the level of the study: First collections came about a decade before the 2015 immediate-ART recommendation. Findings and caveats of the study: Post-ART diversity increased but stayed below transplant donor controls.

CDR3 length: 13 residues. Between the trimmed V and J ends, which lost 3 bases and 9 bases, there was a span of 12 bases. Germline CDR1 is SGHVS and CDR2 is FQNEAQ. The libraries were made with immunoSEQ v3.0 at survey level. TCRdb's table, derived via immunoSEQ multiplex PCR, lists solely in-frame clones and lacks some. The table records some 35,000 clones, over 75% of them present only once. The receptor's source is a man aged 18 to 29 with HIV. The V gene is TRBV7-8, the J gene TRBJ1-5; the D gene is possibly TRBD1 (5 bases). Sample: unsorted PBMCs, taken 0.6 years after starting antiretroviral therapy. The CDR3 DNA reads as TGTGCCAGCAGCTTCGGGGGGATTGGGCCCCAGCATTTT. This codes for CASSFGGIGPQHF.